This is a list of T cell receptor beta chains from one sample in a study of T cell responses to AZD1222 COVID-19 vaccine. The data were produced by immunoSEQ multiplex PCR, yet TCRdb's version contains in-frame clones alone and is incomplete. The sample gives some 200,000 clones, roughly 94% of which show up once; over 1.5% is in the top ten. The sequencing here drew on peripheral blood, taken 28 days after the second dose of the MenACWY control vaccine. All receptors come from an adult who received the MenACWY meningococcal vaccine as a control. CDR3s include the opening cysteine and the closing phenylalanine or tryptophan. The order of the fields is J gene, V gene, CDR3 length, clone size, D gene, CDR3 DNA, CDR3 protein. D genes are given only for firm matches. Rows give clone size only sometimes, using once, few, many, or a class for an expanded clone.

TRBJ2-2 | TRBV10-3 | 18 | . | TRBD2 | TGTGCCATCAGTGGGAGTAGCGGGGGTCTCGGTAGTTCCGGGGAGCTGTTTTTT | CAISGSSGGLGSSGELFF
TRBJ1-5 | TRBV12-3/TRBV12-4 | 13 | . | TRBD1 | TGTGCCAGCAGGGGGACAGTCAATCAGCCCCAGCATTTT | CASRGTVNQPQHF
TRBJ2-3 | TRBV27 | 14 | . | TRBD1 | TGTGCCAGCCTGGACCGGGACAGGGATAGCACGCAGTATTTT | CASLDRDRDSTQYF
TRBJ1-5 | TRBV7-2 | 13 | once | TRBD1 | TGTGCCAGCAGCTCCGACAGGGATCAGCCCCAGCATTTT | CASSSDRDQPQHF
TRBJ2-1 | TRBV5-1 | 15 | . | . | TGCGCCAGCAGCTTGGACAGGGTCTCCTACAATGAGCAGTTCTTC | CASSLDRVSYNEQFF
TRBJ2-7 | TRBV18 | 15 | . | TRBD2 | TGTGCCAGCCAGGAAAGAGCGGGAGGGGCCTACGAGCAGTACTTC | CASQERAGGAYEQYF
TRBJ1-2 | TRBV9 | 14 | . | . | TGTGCCAGCAGCGTAGATGTCAGGGGTGATGGCTACACCTTC | CASSVDVRGDGYTF
TRBJ2-3 | TRBV2 | 14 | . | . | TGTGCCAGCGGCGGGACTCAAATCACAGATACGCAGTATTTT | CASGGTQITDTQYF
TRBJ2-1 | TRBV7-5 | 15 | once | . | TGTGCCAGAAGCGGTACTAGCGGAGTAGACAATGAGCAGTTCTTC | CARSGTSGVDNEQFF
TRBJ2-2 | TRBV6-5 | 12 | . | . | TGTGCCAGCTCCGTCAGGCTCGGGGAGCTGTTTTTT | CASSVRLGELFF
TRBJ2-7 | TRBV4-1 | 15 | . | . | TGCGCCAGCAGCCAACCCCGAAGCGGATCCTACGAGCAGTACTTC | CASSQPRSGSYEQYF
TRBJ2-7 | TRBV5-6 | 16 | once | . | TGTGCCAGCAGCTTTGAGACGGCGACTGGGCTTGACGAGCAGTACTTC | CASSFETATGLDEQYF
TRBJ2-1 | TRBV27 | 15 | . | . | TGTGCCAGCAGTTTAACGGGACTTTACTACAATGAGCAGTTCTTC | CASSLTGLYYNEQFF
TRBJ2-2 | TRBV4-1 | 17 | . | TRBD2 | TGCGCCAGCAGCCAAGATCCCGGGGGGGCGAACACCGGGGAGCTGTTTTTT | CASSQDPGGANTGELFF
TRBJ1-2 | TRBV30 | 13 | . | . | TGTGCCTGGATCTTCGGTACGACGGGAGTCTACACCTTC | CAWIFGTTGVYTF
TRBJ2-5 | TRBV25-1 | 14 | . | TRBD1 | TGTGCCAGCAGTGAACGGACAGGGAAGGAGACCCAGTACTTC | CASSERTGKETQYF
TRBJ2-5 | TRBV5-6 | 12 | . | . | TGTGCCAGCAGCACGATCATGGAGACCCAGTACTTC | CASSTIMETQYF
TRBJ1-1 | TRBV7-8 | 12 | . | . | TGTGCCAGCAGCCCGGTGAACACTGAAGCTTTCTTT | CASSPVNTEAFF
TRBJ2-3 | TRBV5-8 | 16 | . | . | TGTGCCAGCAGCTTGACAGGCCCAGTGGGCACAGATACGCAGTATTTT | CASSLTGPVGTDTQYF
TRBJ1-4 | TRBV27 | 16 | . | . | TGTGCCAGCAGTTTTGTAAGCGGCGGAGCTAATGAAAAACTGTTTTTT | CASSFVSGGANEKLFF
TRBJ1-6 | TRBV5-5 | 15 | . | TRBD1 | TGTGCCAGCAGCTTGGGGCCGGACAGGTCCTCACCCCTCCACTTT | CASSLGPDRSSPLHF
TRBJ2-2 | TRBV19 | 14 | . | . | TGTGCCAGTAGGAGGGAAAGTGGGGCCGGGGAGCTGTTTTTT | CASRRESGAGELFF
TRBJ1-1 | TRBV4-2 | 11 | . | . | TGTGCCAGCAGCCCCGGAGGTGAAGCTTTCTTT | CASSPGGEAFF
TRBJ1-5 | TRBV15 | 14 | . | . | TGTGCCACCAGCAGAGGACAGACCAATCAGCCCCAGCATTTT | CATSRGQTNQPQHF
TRBJ1-4 | TRBV23-1 | 14 | . | . | TGCGCCAGCAGTCAAGGGCAGACTAATGAAAAACTGTTTTTT | CASSQGQTNEKLFF
TRBJ2-7 | TRBV5-1 | 15 | . | TRBD2 | TGCGCCAGCAGCACGCATAGCGGGACCTCCTACGAGCAGTACTTC | CASSTHSGTSYEQYF
TRBJ2-7 | TRBV10-3 | 13 | . | TRBD1 | TGTGCCATCAGTGAGGGACAGGGCTACGAGCAGTACTTC | CAISEGQGYEQYF